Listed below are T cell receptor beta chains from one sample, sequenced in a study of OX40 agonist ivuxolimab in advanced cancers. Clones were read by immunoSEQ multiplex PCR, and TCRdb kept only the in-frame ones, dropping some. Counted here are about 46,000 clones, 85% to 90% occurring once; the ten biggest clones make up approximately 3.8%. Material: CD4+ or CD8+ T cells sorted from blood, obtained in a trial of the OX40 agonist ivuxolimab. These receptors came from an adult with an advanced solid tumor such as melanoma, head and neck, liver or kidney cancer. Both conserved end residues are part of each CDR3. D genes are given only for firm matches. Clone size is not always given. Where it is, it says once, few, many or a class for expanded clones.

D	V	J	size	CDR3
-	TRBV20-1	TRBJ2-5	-	CSATDQETQYF
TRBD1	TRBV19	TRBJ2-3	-	CASSLTGSRADTQYF
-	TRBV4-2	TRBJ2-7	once	CASSPTPSGSYEQYF
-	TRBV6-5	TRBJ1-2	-	CASSYSTYDRKSGYTF
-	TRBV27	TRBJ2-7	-	CASSGWGRYNEQYF
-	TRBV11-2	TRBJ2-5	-	CASSSEFLLNQETQYF
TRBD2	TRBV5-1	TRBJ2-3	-	CASSALASGGAEGDTQYF
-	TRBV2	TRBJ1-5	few	CASSDRSGLNQPQHF
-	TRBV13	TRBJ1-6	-	CASSPNGGFNSPLHF
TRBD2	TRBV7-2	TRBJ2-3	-	CASSLARRLAGGSHTQYF
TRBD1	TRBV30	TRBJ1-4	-	CACNRGTGRNNEKLFF
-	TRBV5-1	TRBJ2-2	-	CASRPNEGYGGELFF
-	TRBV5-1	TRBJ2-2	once	CASSVGQNTGELFF
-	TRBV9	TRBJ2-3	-	CASSSNRADTQYF
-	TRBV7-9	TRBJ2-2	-	CASSEDGHTGELFF
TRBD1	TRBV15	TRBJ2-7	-	CATSRDRGGQGNNEQYF
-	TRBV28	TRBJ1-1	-	CASSFPDSYEAFF
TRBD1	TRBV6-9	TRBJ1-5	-	CASSSGTGISQPQHF
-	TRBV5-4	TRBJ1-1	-	CASSLVGSNTEAFF
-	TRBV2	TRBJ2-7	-	CASKGNSYEQYF
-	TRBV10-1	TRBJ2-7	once	CASKTRNYQTHEQYF
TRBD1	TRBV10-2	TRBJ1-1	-	CASSLNRGNTEAFF
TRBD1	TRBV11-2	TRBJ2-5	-	CASSSFRGRETQYF
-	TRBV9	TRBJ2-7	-	CASSVAGDVSYEQYF
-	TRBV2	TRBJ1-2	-	CASGGGYGYTF
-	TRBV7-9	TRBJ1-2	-	CASSPDFDHYGYTF
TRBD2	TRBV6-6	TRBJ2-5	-	CASSPPTSGMEETQYF
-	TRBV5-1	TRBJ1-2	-	CASSLTGQGYTF
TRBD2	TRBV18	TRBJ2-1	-	CASSPDGLVGEQFF
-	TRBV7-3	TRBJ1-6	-	CASSRQNNSPLHF
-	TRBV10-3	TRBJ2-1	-	CAISYTYNEQFF
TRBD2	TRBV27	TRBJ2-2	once	CASSPLVAGGAGELFF
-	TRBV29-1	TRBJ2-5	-	CSVTRRETQYF
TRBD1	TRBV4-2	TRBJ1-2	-	CASSQDPGQGVDYGYTF
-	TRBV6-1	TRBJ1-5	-	CASSDSLGSNQPQHF
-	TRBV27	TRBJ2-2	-	CASSKGGVGELFF
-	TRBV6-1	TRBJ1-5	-	CASSTPQPQHF
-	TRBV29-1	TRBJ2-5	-	CSVEGVTGRQETQYF
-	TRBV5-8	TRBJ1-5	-	CASSLWRSNQPQHF
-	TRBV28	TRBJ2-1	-	CASRLRGSSSYNEQFF
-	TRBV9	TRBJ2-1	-	CASSVASSYNEQFF
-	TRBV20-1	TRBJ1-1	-	CSAIVNTEAFF
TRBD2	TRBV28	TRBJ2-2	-	CASSSPTSHTGELFF
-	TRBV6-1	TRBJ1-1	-	CAGRGEMMNTEAFF
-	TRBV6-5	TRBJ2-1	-	CASSSTGSRGDNEQFF
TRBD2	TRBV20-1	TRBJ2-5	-	CSGTSLETQYF
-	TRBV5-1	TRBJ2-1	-	CASSLEGRTYNEQFF
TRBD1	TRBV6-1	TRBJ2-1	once	CASRPDRGHDNEQFF
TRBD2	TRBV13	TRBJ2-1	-	CASSSSQWRGARYNEQFF
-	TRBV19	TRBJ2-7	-	CASSMDRTVGEQYF